Each of the 26 T cell receptor beta chains below was sequenced from the same sample in a study of control samples from healthy donors and cancer patients. Sequencing used immunoSEQ multiplex PCR; TCRdb keeps in-frame clones, though not all of them. Among over 50,000 clones listed, about 96% were seen once. The sample consisted of blood. These receptors originate from a woman aged 18 to 35 in good health.

In DNA form, the CDR3 reads TGCGCCAGCAGCTTACGACTAGCGCAAATAGGGGTCACAGATACGCAGTATTTT. It is translated as CASSLRLAQIGVTDTQYF. The V gene is TRBV5-1, the J gene TRBJ2-3; 8 bases are a match to TRBD2. V was clipped by 2 bases and J by 2 bases; unmatched bases: 13. CDR3 length equals 18 residues. Germline lookup yields CDR1 SGHRS and CDR2 YFSETQ.

CDR3 sequence reads: CASRGGTTRTDTQYF. The CDR3 DNA is TGTGCCAGCAGGGGGGGGACTACCCGCACAGATACGCAGTATTTT. This sequence joins TRBV5-4 and TRBJ2-3; 7 bases line up with TRBD2. CDR1 SGHNT and CDR2 YYREEE come from the germline V gene (reference sequence). Germline trimming cut 5 bases from V and 1 base from J; bases unmatched to any gene: 7. This CDR3 is 15 amino acids long. Drawing the rest from reference TRBV5-4 and TRBJ2-3, the complete variable domain is ETGVTQSPTHLIKTRGQQVTLRCSSQSGHNTVSWYQQALGQGPQFIFQYYREEENGRGNFPPRFSGLQFPNYSSELNVNALELDDSALYLCASRGGTTRTDTQYFGPGTRLTVL.

The CDR3 reads CASRPEGRGEKLFF. CDR3 in DNA: TGTGCCAGCAGACCCGAAGGGAGGGGGGAAAAACTGTTTTTT. The chain employs TRBV3-1 (or the pseudogene TRBV3-2) and TRBJ1-4, with a possible D match to TRBD1 (6 bases). Trimming shortened V by 6 bases and J by 8 bases, and 16 bases separated the two germline ends. This CDR3 spans 14 amino acids. The germline V gene encodes CDR1 LGHDT and CDR2 YNNKEL (reference sequence).

The chain links TRBV19 to TRBJ1-1; D is uncertain. Germline assignment: CDR1 LNHDA and CDR2 SQIVND (reference sequence). The CDR3 covers 13 residues. Deletions cut 0 bases from V and 4 bases from J, with 6 bases between. The CDR3 here is CASSIDEGTEAFF. In nucleotides, the CDR3 is TGTGCCAGTAGTATAGATGAGGGCACTGAAGCTTTCTTT.

V usage is TRBV19 and J usage is TRBJ2-7; 7 bases agree with TRBD1. The CDR3 contains 15 residues. With 5 bases clipped from V and 3 bases from J, the junction kept 10 bases outside the gene matches. Looked up from germline, CDR1 is LNHDA and CDR2 is SQIVND (reference sequence). CDR3 bases: TGTGCCAGTAGTTCCACCCGGACAGGAATCTACGAGCAGTACTTC. The encoded protein is CASSSTRTGIYEQYF.

CDR3: CASSPPGGATEAFF. CDR3 bases: TGTGCCAGCAGCCCGCCGGGCGGGGCCACTGAAGCTTTCTTT. V and J are TRBV5-4 and TRBJ1-1; possibly TRBD1 for D (5 bases). From germline, CDR1 is SGHNT and CDR2 YYREEE (reference sequence). Trimming cost V 4 bases and J 4 bases, with 14 bases left between them. The CDR3 is 14 amino acids.

The J gene is TRBJ1-4, the V gene TRBV7-9, with 10 bases fitting TRBD1. Germline assignment: CDR1 SEHNR and CDR2 FQNEAQ (reference sequence). The CDR3 covers 14 residues. V was clipped by 4 bases and J by 7 bases; unmatched bases: 3. CDR3 amino acids: CASSSGQGGEKLFF. The CDR3 DNA sequence: TGTGCCAGCAGCTCTGGACAGGGGGGTGAAAAACTGTTTTTT.

The sample holds one count of this clone. This chain uses TRBV28 with TRBJ1-3; D may be TRBD1 (6 bases). This CDR3 has 13 amino acids. CDR1 is MDHEN and CDR2 is SYDVKM in the germline V gene. V shed 6 bases and J shed 5 bases, with 11 bases lying between them. CDR3 sequence (DNA): TGTGCCAGCAGCGGGACAATGAGAAACACCATATATTTT. This sequence encodes CASSGTMRNTIYF.

V gene TRBV4-1 combines with J gene TRBJ1-1; possibly TRBD1 for D (5 bases). The CDR3 has 14 amino acids. Germline V gives CDR1 MGHRA, CDR2 YSYEKL. Trimming cost V 4 bases and J 1 base, with 10 bases left between them. The CDR3 DNA sequence: TGCGCCAGCAGCCCTATTGGACAGAACACTGAAGCTTTCTTT. This codes for CASSPIGQNTEAFF.

The chain recombines TRBV12-3 or TRBV12-4 with TRBJ2-5; D remains unclear. V was shortened by 3 bases and J by 5 bases, with 4 bases between the two germline ends. The CDR3 runs 11 residues. This CDR3 reads CASSFRETQYF. CDR3 DNA sequence: TGTGCCAGCAGTTTTAGGGAGACCCAGTACTTC.

This chain uses TRBV21-1 with TRBJ2-1; whether TRBD2, the table's D call, matches the DNA was not checked. TRBV21-1 is designated a pseudogene. This CDR3 region has 20 residues. CDR3 amino acids: CASSKSMSGGPFNIYNEQFF. CDR3 bases: TGTGCCAGCAGCAAATCTATGAGCGGGGGGCCCTTTAATATCTACAATGAGCAGTTCTTC.

This chain connects TRBV6-2 or TRBV6-3 to TRBJ2-7; D is undetermined. CDR1 is MNHEY, CDR2 SVGEGT, per germline. This CDR3 contains 12 residues. V was clipped by 5 bases and J by 4 bases, with 9 bases between them. CDR3 amino acids: CASSPVGYEQYF. The CDR3 DNA reads as TGTGCCAGCAGTCCGGTGGGTTACGAGCAGTACTTC.

V and J are TRBV20-1 and TRBJ1-2; D unresolved. CDR1 is DFQATT and CDR2 is SNEGSKA in the germline V gene (reference sequence). The germline V and J ends were trimmed by 2 bases and 4 bases, with 5 bases remaining between them. The CDR3 totals 11 residues. DNA of the CDR3: TGCAGTGCTAGATTTAGCTATGGCTACACCTTC. Translated: CSARFSYGYTF.

The chain uses TRBV7-8 and TRBJ2-7; unclear D gene. Germline CDR1 is SGHVS and CDR2 is FQNEAQ. The V end was cut by 1 base, the J end by 4 bases, with 11 bases between. The CDR3 consists of 14 residues. CDR3 region: CASSLVGRTYEQYF. The DNA of the CDR3 is TGTGCCAGCAGCTTAGTGGGAAGAACGTACGAGCAGTACTTC. The full variable domain, rest sourced from reference TRBV7-8 and TRBJ2-7, is GAGVSQSPRYKVAKRGQDVALRCDPISGHVSLFWYQQALGQGPEFLTYFQNEAQLDKSGLPSDRFFAERPEGSVSTLKIQRTQQEDSAVYLCASSLVGRTYEQYFGPGTRLTVT.

The chain uses TRBV2 and TRBJ1-2; unclear D gene. Germline-derived CDR1 and CDR2 are SNHLY and FYNNEI. The V end lost 7 bases, the J end lost 12 bases, and 12 bases lay between the germline ends. This CDR3 has 10 residues. CDR3 DNA: TGTGCCAGCAAAGGAGGCGGCGACACCTTC. Protein: CASKGGGDTF.

Remarks on this clone: A read error may produce the germline difference seen at one junction end. J is TRBJ2-3 and V is TRBV7-7, with 9 bases lining up with TRBD2. This CDR3 contains 14 residues. Germline-derived CDR1 and CDR2 are SSHAT and FNYEAQ (reference sequence). The DNA of the CDR3 is TGTGCTAGCAGCTCAGCGGGGGGACTAGATACGCAGTATTTT. This translates into CASSSAGGLDTQYF.

The sample holds one count of this clone. The V call is TRBV7-3, the J call TRBJ2-1; D ambiguous. Deletions cut 3 bases from V and 8 bases from J, with 8 bases between. The CDR3 sequence is 12 residues long. Germline CDR1 reads SGHTA; CDR2 reads FQGTGA. The CDR3 loop is CASSFAGDEQFF. CDR3 coding DNA: TGTGCCAGCAGCTTTGCAGGCGATGAGCAGTTCTTC. Full variable domain (missing parts from reference TRBV7-3 and TRBJ2-1): GAGVSQTPSNKVTEKGKYVELRCDPISGHTALYWYRQSLGQGPEFLIYFQGTGAADDSGLPNDRFFAVRPEGSVSTLKIQRTERGDSAVYLCASSFAGDEQFFGPGTRLTVL.

This clone was seen a handful of times. V and J are TRBV6-1 and TRBJ1-2; 8 nucleotides align to TRBD1. Per the germline V gene, CDR1 is MNHNS and CDR2 is SASEGT. This CDR3 spans 16 amino acids. V dropped 3 bases and J dropped 1; count of bases not matched to a gene: 7. CDR3 in DNA: TGTGCCAGCAGTGACCTCGCGGACAGGGTTAACTATGGCTACACCTTC. Amino acids: CASSDLADRVNYGYTF.

V usage is TRBV9 and J usage is TRBJ1-6; 7 bases are a match to TRBD1. The CDR3 consists of 15 residues. V shed 0 bases and J 10 bases; nucleotides not matched to a gene: 7. Germline CDR1 and CDR2: SGDLS and YYNGEE. This CDR3 is CASSVGGQSKSPLHF. The CDR3 coding sequence is TGTGCCAGCAGCGTAGGGGGACAGAGTAAATCACCCCTCCACTTT.

CDR3 nucleotides: TGTGCCAGCAGCTTGGGAAGGGCGAACGGCTACACCTTC. Its protein is CASSLGRANGYTF. The chain combines TRBV5-4 with TRBJ1-2, with D hard to call. This CDR3 is built from 13 residues. V shed 0 bases and J shed 8 bases, with 11 bases lying between them. Germline V lookup: CDR1 SGHNT, CDR2 YYREEE (reference sequence).

The rearrangement joins TRBV2 to TRBJ1-2, with 11 positions matching TRBD1. Germline loops: CDR1 SNHLY, CDR2 FYNNEI. V lost 6 bases, J lost 3 bases, and 6 bases stayed unmatched. The CDR3 is made up of 15 amino acids. The CDR3 protein is CASRWDRGFDYGYTF. CDR3 DNA sequence: TGTGCCAGCAGATGGGACAGGGGGTTTGACTATGGCTACACCTTC.

The chain recombines TRBV19 with TRBJ1-3; tentative D call: TRBD1 (6 bases). The CDR3 loop spans 14 amino acids. Germline loops: CDR1 LNHDA, CDR2 SQIVND (reference sequence). The V end was cut by 7 bases, the J end by 0 bases, with 10 bases between. CDR3 sequence reads: CASKRGGSGNTIYF. For the CDR3, the DNA is TGTGCCAGTAAGCGAGGGGGCTCTGGAAACACCATATATTTT.

This sequence joins TRBV7-8 and TRBJ1-6; maybe TRBD1 (6 bases). The CDR3 spans 17 residues. Per the germline V gene, CDR1 is SGHVS and CDR2 is FQNEAQ. Trimming took 5 bases from V and 0 from J, leaving 14 bases between them. CDR3 sequence (DNA): TGTGCCAGCAGCGGCAATCAGGGGAGCTCCTATAATTCACCCCTCCACTTT. Translated: CASSGNQGSSYNSPLHF.

The chain joins TRBV12-3 or TRBV12-4 to TRBJ1-1, with no clear D. The CDR3 is made up of 11 amino acids. V lost 7 bases to trimming and J lost 11 bases, with 14 bases between them. In nucleotides, the CDR3 is TGTGCCAGCAAGACGGAGGGCGTCGCTTTCTTT. Residues: CASKTEGVAFF.

This clone was seen a single time. The chain couples TRBV3-1 (or the pseudogene TRBV3-2) to TRBJ1-4; D gene uncertain. The V gene lost 2 bases and the J gene lost 1 base, with 14 bases spanning the gap. This CDR3 has 17 residues. Germline V gene data show CDR1 as LGHDT and CDR2 as YNNKEL (reference sequence). CDR3 in DNA: TGTGCCAGCAGCCAAAAGATACGCCAGATAACTAATGAAAAACTGTTTTTT. Translating gives CASSQKIRQITNEKLFF.

The V and J genes are TRBV4-1 and TRBJ1-1, with 8 bases matching TRBD1. The CDR3 consists of 14 residues. CDR1 and CDR2 from the germline V gene are MGHRA and YSYEKL. After removal of 3 bases from V and 5 bases from J, the junction contained 5 bases not matched to a gene. CDR3 loop: CASSQTQGVTEAFF. CDR3 DNA sequence: TGCGCCAGCAGCCAGACACAGGGGGTAACTGAAGCTTTCTTT.